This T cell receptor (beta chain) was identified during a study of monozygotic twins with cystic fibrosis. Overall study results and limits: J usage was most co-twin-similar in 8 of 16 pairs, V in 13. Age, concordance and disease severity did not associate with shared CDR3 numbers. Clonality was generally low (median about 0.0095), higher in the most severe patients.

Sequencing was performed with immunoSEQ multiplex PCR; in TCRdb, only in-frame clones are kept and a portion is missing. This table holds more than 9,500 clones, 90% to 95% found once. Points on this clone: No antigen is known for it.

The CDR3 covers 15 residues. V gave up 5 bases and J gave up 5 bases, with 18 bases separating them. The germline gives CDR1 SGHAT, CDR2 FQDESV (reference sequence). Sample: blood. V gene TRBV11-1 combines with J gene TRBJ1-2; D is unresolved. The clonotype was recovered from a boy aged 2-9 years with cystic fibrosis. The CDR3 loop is CASSPDGTIPYGYTF. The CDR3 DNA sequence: TGTGCCAGCAGCCCGGACGGTACAATCCCGTATGGCTACACCTTC.